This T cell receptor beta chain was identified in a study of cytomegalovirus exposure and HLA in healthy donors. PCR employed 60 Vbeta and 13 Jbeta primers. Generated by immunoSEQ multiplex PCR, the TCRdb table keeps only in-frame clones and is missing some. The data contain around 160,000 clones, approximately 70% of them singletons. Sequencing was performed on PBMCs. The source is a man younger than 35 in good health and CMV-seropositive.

The CDR3 DNA sequence: TGTGCCAGCAGCCAAGGCCCAGGGCAAAGGGAGACCCAGTACTTC. It encodes CASSQGPGQRETQYF. V usage is TRBV4-2 and J usage is TRBJ2-5, with D possibly matching TRBD1 (5 bases). Looked up from germline, CDR1 is LGHNA and CDR2 is YNFKEQ. The CDR3 spans 15 residues. Trimming removed 1 base at V and 5 bases at J, with 14 bases between.